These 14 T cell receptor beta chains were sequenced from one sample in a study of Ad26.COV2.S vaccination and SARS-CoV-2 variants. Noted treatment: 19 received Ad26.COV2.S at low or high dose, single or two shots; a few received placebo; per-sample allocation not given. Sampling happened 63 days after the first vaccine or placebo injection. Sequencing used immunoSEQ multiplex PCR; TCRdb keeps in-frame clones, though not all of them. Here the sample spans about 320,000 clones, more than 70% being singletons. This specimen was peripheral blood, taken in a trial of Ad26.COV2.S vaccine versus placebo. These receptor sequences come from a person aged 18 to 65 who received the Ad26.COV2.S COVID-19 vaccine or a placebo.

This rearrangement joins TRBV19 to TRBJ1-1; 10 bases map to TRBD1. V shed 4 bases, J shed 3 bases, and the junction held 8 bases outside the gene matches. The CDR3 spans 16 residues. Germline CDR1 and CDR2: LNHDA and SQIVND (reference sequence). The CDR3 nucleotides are TGTGCCAGTAGTACCCGGACAGGGGGTGGGTACACTGAAGCTTTCTTT. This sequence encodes CASSTRTGGGYTEAFF.

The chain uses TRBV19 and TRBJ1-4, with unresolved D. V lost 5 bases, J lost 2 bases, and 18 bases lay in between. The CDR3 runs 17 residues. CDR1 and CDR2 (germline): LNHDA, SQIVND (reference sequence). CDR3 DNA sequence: TGTGCCAGTAGTGAACAGAGTGGGTTGCCTACTAATGAAAAACTGTTTTTT. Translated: CASSEQSGLPTNEKLFF.

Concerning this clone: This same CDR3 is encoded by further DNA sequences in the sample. This chain's CDR3 is CASSPGTDYGYTF. CDR3 bases: TGTGCCAGCTCACCTGGGACGGACTATGGCTACACCTTC. This chain joins TRBV18 and TRBJ1-2, with a possible D match to TRBD1 (5 bases). The V end lost 3 bases, the J end lost 3 bases, and 8 bases lay between the germline ends. CDR1 and CDR2 (germline): KGHSH, LQKENI. The CDR3 sequence is 13 residues long.

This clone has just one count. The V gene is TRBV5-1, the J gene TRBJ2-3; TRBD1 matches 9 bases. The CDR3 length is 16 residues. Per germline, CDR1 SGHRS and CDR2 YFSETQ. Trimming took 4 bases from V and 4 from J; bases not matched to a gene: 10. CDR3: CASSATGGAIADTQYF. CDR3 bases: TGCGCCAGCAGCGCCACAGGGGGCGCGATCGCAGATACGCAGTATTTT.

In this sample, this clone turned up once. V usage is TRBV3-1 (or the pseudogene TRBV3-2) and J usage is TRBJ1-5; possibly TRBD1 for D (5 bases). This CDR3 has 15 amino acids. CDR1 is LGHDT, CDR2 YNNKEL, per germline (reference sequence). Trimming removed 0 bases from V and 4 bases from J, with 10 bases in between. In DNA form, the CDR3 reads TGTGCCAGCAGCCAAGACAGGGCGGCGAATCAGCCCCAGCATTTT. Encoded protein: CASSQDRAANQPQHF.

The CDR3 region has the DNA TGTGCCAGCACAATAGGCCGGGACAGGGGCGCCTACGGCTACACCTTC. Translated: CASTIGRDRGAYGYTF. The gene calls are TRBV6-6 and TRBJ1-2, with TRBD1 matching over 10 bases. This CDR3 contains 16 residues. Per the germline V gene, CDR1 is MNHNY and CDR2 is SVGAGI (reference sequence). V shed 7 bases, J shed 8 bases, and the junction held 16 bases outside the gene matches.

The CDR3 spells CASSDQGTYEQYF. CDR3 DNA sequence: TGTGCCAGCAGTGATCAGGGAACCTACGAGCAGTACTTC. This chain links TRBV2 with TRBJ2-7; D is possibly TRBD1 (5 bases). CDR1 and CDR2 from the germline V gene are SNHLY and FYNNEI. This CDR3 has 13 residues. Between the trimmed V and J ends, which lost 3 bases and 2 bases, there was a span of 8 bases.

The CDR3 loop reads CASSADTDTQYF. Written as DNA, the CDR3 is TGTGCCAGCAGCGCGGATACAGATACGCAGTATTTT. The chain couples TRBV7-2 to TRBJ2-3, with unresolved D. V lost 5 bases and J 3 bases, leaving 6 bases between the germline ends. The CDR3 totals 12 residues. Germline-derived CDR1 and CDR2 are SGHTA and FQGNSA.

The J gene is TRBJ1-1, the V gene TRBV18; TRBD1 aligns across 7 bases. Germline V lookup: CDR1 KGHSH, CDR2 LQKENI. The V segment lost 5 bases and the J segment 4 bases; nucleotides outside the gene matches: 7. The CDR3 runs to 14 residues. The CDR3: CASSFDRDSTEAFF. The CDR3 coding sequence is TGTGCCAGCTCATTCGACAGGGATAGCACTGAAGCTTTCTTT.

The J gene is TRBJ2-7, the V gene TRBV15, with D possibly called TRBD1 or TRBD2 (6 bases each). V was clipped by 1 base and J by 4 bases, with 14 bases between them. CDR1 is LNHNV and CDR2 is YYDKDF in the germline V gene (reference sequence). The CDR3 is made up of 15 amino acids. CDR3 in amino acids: CATSRGGAEWYEQYF. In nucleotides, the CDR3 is TGTGCCACCAGCAGAGGGGGGGCGGAATGGTACGAGCAGTACTTC. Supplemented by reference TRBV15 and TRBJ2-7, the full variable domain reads DAMVIQNPRYQVTQFGKPVTLSCSQTLNHNVMYWYQQKSSQAPKLLFHYYDKDFNNEADTPDNFQSRRPNTSFCFLDIRSPGLGDTAMYLCATSRGGAEWYEQYFGPGTRLTVT.

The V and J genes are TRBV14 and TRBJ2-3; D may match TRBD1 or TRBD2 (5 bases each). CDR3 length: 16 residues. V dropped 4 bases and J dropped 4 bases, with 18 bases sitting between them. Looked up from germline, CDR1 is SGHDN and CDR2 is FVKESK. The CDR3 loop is CASSRDPWAVPDTQYF. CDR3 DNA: TGTGCCAGCAGCCGGGACCCCTGGGCAGTGCCAGATACGCAGTATTTT.

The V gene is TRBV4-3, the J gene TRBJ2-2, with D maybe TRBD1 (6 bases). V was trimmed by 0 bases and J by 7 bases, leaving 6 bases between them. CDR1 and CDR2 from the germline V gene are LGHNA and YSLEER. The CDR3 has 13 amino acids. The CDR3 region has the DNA TGCGCCAGCAGCCAAGAAGGGGGCGGGGAGCTGTTTTTT. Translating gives CASSQEGGGELFF.

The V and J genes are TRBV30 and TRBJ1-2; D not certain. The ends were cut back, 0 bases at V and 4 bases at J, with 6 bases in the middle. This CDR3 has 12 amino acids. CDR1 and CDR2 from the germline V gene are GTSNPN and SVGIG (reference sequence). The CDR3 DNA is TGTGCCTGGAGTGTCCAATTCTATGGCTACACCTTC. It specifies CAWSVQFYGYTF.

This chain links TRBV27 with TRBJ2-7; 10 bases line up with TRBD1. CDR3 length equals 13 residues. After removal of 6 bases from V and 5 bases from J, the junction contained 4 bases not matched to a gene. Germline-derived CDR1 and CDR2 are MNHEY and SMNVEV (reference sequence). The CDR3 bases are TGTGCCAGCAGGGGGACAGGGGCAAACGAGCAGTACTTC. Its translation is CASRGTGANEQYF.